A single sample is the source of the 14 T cell receptor beta chains below, sequenced in a study of cytomegalovirus exposure and HLA in healthy donors. Researchers ran the PCR with 60 Vbeta and 13 Jbeta primers. Generated by immunoSEQ multiplex PCR, the TCRdb table keeps only in-frame clones and is missing some. Of 150,000 to 200,000 clones detected, about 71% appear once; the ten largest clones hold around 2.8%. Sequences were obtained from PBMCs. The receptors derive from a woman between 40 and 50 years old in good health and CMV-seropositive.

On this clone itself: The identical CDR3 is also encoded by other nucleotide sequences in the sample. The V gene is TRBV7-2, the J gene TRBJ1-6; D is unresolved. Per germline, CDR1 SGHTA and CDR2 FQGNSA. This CDR3 region has 14 residues. V lost 1 base, J lost 9 bases, and 10 bases lay in between. The CDR3 spells CASSLGGSGSPLHF. The CDR3 DNA sequence: TGTGCCAGCAGCTTAGGAGGGTCCGGTTCACCCCTCCACTTT.

This clone was counted once. This rearrangement joins TRBV7-2 to TRBJ1-4; D is possibly TRBD1 (5 bases). CDR1 is SGHTA and CDR2 is FQGNSA in the germline V gene. This CDR3 comprises 15 residues. With 5 bases removed from V and 7 bases from J, the gap between germline ends came to 17 bases. The CDR3 is CASSLNGGLFEKLFF. DNA for the CDR3: TGTGCCAGCAGCCTAAACGGGGGGTTGTTTGAAAAACTGTTTTTT.

A single count supports this clone. This chain joins TRBV19 and TRBJ1-1, with TRBD1 identical over 7 bases. Looked up from germline, CDR1 is LNHDA and CDR2 is SQIVND (reference sequence). The CDR3 sequence is 14 residues long. Trimming removed 10 bases from V and 3 bases from J; junction bases left unmatched: 11. Here the CDR3 reads CATNRQGAHTEAFF. The CDR3 DNA reads TGTGCCACCAACAGACAGGGAGCGCACACTGAAGCTTTCTTT.

The chain uses TRBV7-2 and TRBJ2-1, with 8 bases fitting TRBD2. Germline CDR1 SGHTA, CDR2 FQGNSA. CDR3 size: 16 residues. Trimming at V came to 4 bases and at J to 9 bases, leaving 14 bases not matched to a gene. CDR3 region: CASSSPRGGLLGEQFF. The CDR3, as DNA: TGTGCCAGCAGCTCCCCACGGGGGGGCCTATTGGGTGAGCAGTTCTTC.

The rearrangement links TRBV11-2 to TRBJ2-7; no definite D call. Looked up from germline, CDR1 is SGHAT and CDR2 is FQNNGV. CDR3 length: 14 residues. V lost 5 bases and J 1 base, leaving 12 bases between the germline ends. The CDR3 sequence is CASSPYWQSYEQYF. Written as DNA, the CDR3 is TGTGCCAGCAGCCCTTATTGGCAATCCTACGAGCAGTACTTC.

In its sample, this clone was seen a few times. The chain carries TRBV27 and TRBJ1-2, with 9 bases matching TRBD1. Germline V gene sequence: CDR1 MNHEY, CDR2 SMNVEV (reference sequence). V lost 0 bases, J lost 2 bases, and 1 base stayed unmatched. The CDR3 contains 15 residues. The CDR3 protein is CASSLSGTGNYGYTF. CDR3 nucleotide sequence: TGTGCCAGCAGTTTATCGGGGACAGGGAACTATGGCTACACCTTC.

This sequence joins TRBV7-2 and TRBJ2-2; D possibly corresponds to TRBD2 (6 bases). Germline CDR1 and CDR2: SGHTA and FQGNSA. CDR3 length equals 13 residues. The V end was cut by 5 bases, the J end by 5 bases, with 9 bases between. Here the CDR3 DNA reads TGTGCCAGCAGCGTCCGGGGGACCGGGGAGCTGTTTTTT. Translation: CASSVRGTGELFF.

V is TRBV19 and J is TRBJ2-5; 12 bases line up with TRBD2. V trimming: 5 bases; J trimming: 3 bases; junction bases outside the gene matches: 7. This CDR3 is 16 amino acids long. Germline V lookup: CDR1 LNHDA, CDR2 SQIVND (reference sequence). The CDR3 sequence is CASSFARLAGEETQYF. DNA for the CDR3: TGTGCCAGTAGTTTTGCCCGACTAGCGGGAGAAGAGACCCAGTACTTC.

There are many counts of this clone. The chain links TRBV28 to TRBJ1-1; TRBD1 matches at 8 bases. V lost 2 bases and J lost 4; bases outside the gene matches: 9. The germline gives CDR1 MDHEN, CDR2 SYDVKM. There are 16 residues in the CDR3. CDR3 nucleotide sequence: TGTGCCAGCAGTTTAGCCTCAGGGGGCGCGAGCACTGAAGCTTTCTTT. Its protein product is CASSLASGGASTEAFF.

The rearrangement joins TRBV6-5 to TRBJ2-3; 13 nucleotides match TRBD2. The V and J ends lost 4 bases and 8 bases, in that order; junction bases with no gene match: 9. This CDR3 region has 16 residues. From germline, CDR1 is MNHEY and CDR2 SVGAGI. CDR3 DNA: TGTGCCAGCAGTTCTACTAGCGGGGGGGCTCTTGGTACGCAGTATTTT. Its translation: CASSSTSGGALGTQYF.

The chain links TRBV6-1 to TRBJ1-1; 9 bases map to TRBD1. The CDR3 contains 15 residues. The junction had 3 bases not matched to a gene; V was cut back by 3 bases and J by 1 base. The germline V gene has CDR1 MNHNS and CDR2 SASEGT. The CDR3 nucleotides read TGTGCCAGCAGTGACCGGACAGGGGAGAACACTGAAGCTTTCTTT. Translated, it gives CASSDRTGENTEAFF.

This rearrangement joins TRBV5-1 to TRBJ2-5; tentative D call: TRBD2 (6 bases). Between the trimmed V and J ends, which lost 4 bases and 12 bases, there was a span of 13 bases. The CDR3 covers 11 residues. Germline CDR1 reads SGHRS; CDR2 reads YFSETQ. In nucleotides, the CDR3 is TGCGCCAGCAGCGCTGGGACTTTAGAGTACTTC. This encodes CASSAGTLEYF.

The chain is built from TRBV9 and TRBJ2-7; 11 nucleotides match TRBD2. The CDR3 totals 13 residues. After removal of 3 bases from V and 10 bases from J, the junction contained 6 bases not matched to a gene. Germline lookup yields CDR1 SGDLS and CDR2 YYNGEE. The CDR3 DNA reads as TGTGCCAGCAGCGCGACACTAGCGGGAGTACAGTACTTC. It yields the protein CASSATLAGVQYF.

About this clone: The same CDR3 can be traced to other DNA sequences in this sample. CDR3 DNA: TGCGCCAGCAGCTTGTCGGGGGGAACAGATACGCAGTATTTT. This gives the protein CASSLSGGTDTQYF. This chain joins TRBV5-1 and TRBJ2-3; 7 bases map to TRBD2. The CDR3 length is 14 residues. J was trimmed by 3 bases and V by 1 base; bases with no gene match: 2. Germline CDR1 reads SGHRS; CDR2 reads YFSETQ.